Described below is a single TCR beta chain sequence and its context. The CDR3 spans 16 residues. Germline CDR1 reads LGHDT; CDR2 reads YNNKEL (reference sequence). Trimming stripped 1 base from V and 5 bases from J, with 16 bases between. These data come from a study of control samples from healthy donors and cancer patients. The data were produced by immunoSEQ multiplex PCR, yet TCRdb's version contains in-frame clones alone and is incomplete. Its table lists fewer than 250,000 clones. This TCR came from a woman aged 25 to 39 in good health. The material sequenced was blood. This chain connects TRBV3-1 (or the pseudogene TRBV3-2) to TRBJ2-3; TRBD2 is a possible D gene (7 bases). CDR3 region: CASSQVWGGSLDTQYF. CDR3 nucleotide sequence: TGTGCCAGCAGCCAAGTCTGGGGGGGCTCCTTAGATACGCAGTATTTT.